What follows are 25 T cell receptor beta chains derived from one specimen sequenced in a study of blood T cell repertoires in COVID-19. Only in-frame clones appear in the TCRdb table, and some are missing; sequencing was by immunoSEQ multiplex PCR. The profile shows 99,000 or so clones, roughly four fifths of them singletons. Sequenced: peripheral blood. The origin of the receptors is a man aged 55 to 70 with acute or convalescent COVID-19.

The chain joins TRBV3-1 (or the pseudogene TRBV3-2) to TRBJ1-2, with 7 bases identical to TRBD1. CDR3 length: 14 amino acids. V shed 3 bases, J shed 4 bases, and the junction held 5 bases outside the gene matches. Germline-derived CDR1 and CDR2 are LGHDT and YNNKEL (reference sequence). CDR3 sequence (DNA): TGTGCCAGCAGCCAGCGGGACAGCGTCTATGGCTACACCTTC. It translates to CASSQRDSVYGYTF.

The gene calls are TRBV15 and TRBJ2-7, with 14 bases aligning to TRBD2. This CDR3 is built from 17 residues. In germline, CDR1 is LNHNV, CDR2 YYDKDF (reference sequence). The V gene end was trimmed by 2 bases and the J gene end by 7 bases; junction bases not matched to a gene: 10. CDR3 amino acids: CATSRNAGTSGSDEQYF. The CDR3 region has the DNA TGTGCCACCAGCAGAAACGCCGGGACTAGCGGGAGTGATGAGCAGTACTTC.

The genes are TRBV27 and TRBJ1-2; TRBD1 matches at 10 bases. J gave up 2 bases and V 2 bases, and 11 bases lay outside the gene matches. This CDR3 spans 18 amino acids. Germline assignment: CDR1 MNHEY and CDR2 SMNVEV (reference sequence). Here the CDR3 reads CASSLKRQGATANYGYTF. CDR3 sequence (DNA): TGTGCCAGCAGTTTAAAGCGACAGGGGGCGACCGCGAACTATGGCTACACCTTC.

The chain is built from TRBV5-4 and TRBJ2-5; a possible D gene is TRBD2 (5 bases). V lost 6 bases to trimming and J lost 6 bases, with 21 bases between them. From germline, CDR1 is SGHNT and CDR2 YYREEE (reference sequence). The CDR3 has 15 amino acids. In DNA form, the CDR3 reads TGTGCCAGCACCCCTGGTGATGGGAGCTGGAAGACCCAGTACTTC. It translates to CASTPGDGSWKTQYF. Using reference TRBV5-4 and TRBJ2-5 for the parts outside the CDR3, the full variable domain is ETGVTQSPTHLIKTRGQQVTLRCSSQSGHNTVSWYQQALGQGPQFIFQYYREEENGRGNFPPRFSGLQFPNYSSELNVNALELDDSALYLCASTPGDGSWKTQYFGPGTRLLVL.

This clone has more than one count but fewer than ten. The chain joins TRBV7-3 to TRBJ2-3, with a tentative D call TRBD2 (6 bases). The CDR3 is 14 residues long. From germline, CDR1 is SGHTA and CDR2 FQGTGA. Trimming cost V 5 bases and J 4 bases, with 13 bases left between them. CDR3 loop: CASSPGGSADTQYF. For the CDR3, the DNA is TGTGCCAGCAGCCCCGGAGGGTCCGCAGATACGCAGTATTTT. The full variable domain, its missing parts supplied by reference TRBV7-3 and TRBJ2-3, is GAGVSQTPSNKVTEKGKYVELRCDPISGHTALYWYRQSLGQGPEFLIYFQGTGAADDSGLPNDRFFAVRPEGSVSTLKIQRTERGDSAVYLCASSPGGSADTQYFGPGTRLTVL.

This chain links TRBV9 with TRBJ2-1; D is unclear. V gave up 3 bases and J gave up 7 bases, with 11 bases separating them. Per germline, CDR1 SGDLS and CDR2 YYNGEE. This CDR3 has 13 amino acids. The CDR3 spells CASSGVSGNEQFF. As DNA, the CDR3 is TGTGCCAGCAGCGGCGTTTCCGGGAATGAGCAGTTCTTC.

The chain joins TRBV5-1 to TRBJ2-2; 13 bases line up with TRBD2. Trimming at V came to 4 bases and at J to 4 bases, leaving 4 bases not matched to a gene. Germline V gene lookup returns CDR1 SGHRS and CDR2 YFSETQ. The CDR3 is 16 amino acids. DNA for the CDR3: TGCGCCAGCAGCACCGGACTAGCGGGGGTCACCGGGGAGCTGTTTTTT. It codes for CASSTGLAGVTGELFF.

The rearrangement uses TRBV30 and TRBJ2-1, with 7 bases aligning to TRBD1. V dropped 1 base and J dropped 2; count of bases not matched to a gene: 2. The CDR3 is 14 amino acids. CDR1 is GTSNPN, CDR2 SVGIG, per germline (reference sequence). CDR3 nucleotides: TGTGCCTGGAGTGCGGGACAGACCTACAATGAGCAGTTCTTC. Its translation: CAWSAGQTYNEQFF.

V and J are TRBV6-6 and TRBJ2-5, with a possible D match to TRBD2 (6 bases). The CDR3 is made up of 14 amino acids. Germline-derived CDR1 and CDR2 are MNHNY and SVGAGI (reference sequence). The germline V and J ends were trimmed by 6 bases and 3 bases, with 14 bases remaining between them. CDR3: CASSGTAGKETQYF. CDR3 nucleotide sequence: TGTGCCAGCAGCGGGACCGCGGGGAAAGAGACCCAGTACTTC.

This chain connects TRBV11-3 to TRBJ2-5; tentatively, D is TRBD2 (7 bases). The CDR3 covers 16 residues. The V and J ends lost 5 bases and 2 bases respectively, with 18 bases between them. Germline lookup yields CDR1 SGHNT and CDR2 YENEEA. Written as DNA, the CDR3 is TGTGCCAGCAGCGTTGCGGGGGCGCCGACACAAGAGACCCAGTACTTC. It translates to CASSVAGAPTQETQYF.

This chain joins TRBV6-2 or TRBV6-3 and TRBJ2-1; 10 bases fit TRBD2. Trimming took 7 bases from V and 7 from J; bases not matched to a gene: 7. The CDR3 runs 14 residues. Germline-derived CDR1 and CDR2 are MNHEY and SVGEGT. DNA for the CDR3: TGTGCCAGCAACCCGGGACTAGCGCGGAATGAGCAGTTCTTC. Protein sequence: CASNPGLARNEQFF.

The chain uses TRBV18 and TRBJ2-1, with 8 bases fitting TRBD2. CDR3 length: 15 amino acids. V shed 3 bases and J 2 bases; nucleotides not matched to a gene: 3. The V gene's germline CDR1 is KGHSH and CDR2 LQKENI. CDR3 DNA sequence: TGTGCCAGCTCACCGGGAGCGGGAGCCTACAATGAGCAGTTCTTC. Translating it yields CASSPGAGAYNEQFF.

The CDR3 protein is CASSQTSGSYTGELFF. DNA for the CDR3: TGTGCCAGCAGCCAGACTAGCGGGAGTTACACCGGGGAGCTGTTTTTT. This sequence joins TRBV14 and TRBJ2-2; 12 nucleotides agree with TRBD2. Germline lookup yields CDR1 SGHDN and CDR2 FVKESK. This CDR3 has 16 amino acids. V gave up 3 bases and J gave up 3 bases; unmatched junction bases: 2.

This chain links TRBV5-1 with TRBJ1-6; 9 nucleotides align to TRBD1. The CDR3 is made up of 15 amino acids. Germline V gene data show CDR1 as SGHRS and CDR2 as YFSETQ. With 1 base clipped from V and 11 bases from J, the junction kept 7 bases outside the gene matches. CDR3 loop: CASSLLTGGEAPLHF. The CDR3 region has the DNA TGCGCCAGCAGCTTGTTAACAGGGGGCGAGGCACCCCTCCACTTT.

The chain uses TRBV5-1 and TRBJ1-3; 8 bases agree with TRBD1. The CDR3 consists of 14 residues. V shed 3 bases, J shed 6 bases, and the junction held 5 bases outside the gene matches. CDR1 and CDR2 (germline): SGHRS, YFSETQ. The CDR3 DNA reads TGCGCCAGCAGCTCGACAGGGGTAGAAAACACCATATATTTT. Translating gives CASSSTGVENTIYF.

V is TRBV7-2 and J is TRBJ2-3; 12 bases match TRBD2. CDR3 length: 16 amino acids. Looked up from germline, CDR1 is SGHTA and CDR2 is FQGNSA. With V trimmed by 4 bases and J by 2 bases, 4 bases remained unmatched. The CDR3 DNA is TGTGCCAGCAGCTCTGGACTAGCGGGGATCACAGATACGCAGTATTTT. Translated: CASSSGLAGITDTQYF.

This chain uses TRBV6-5 with TRBJ1-5; D not certain. V was clipped by 0 bases and J by 0 bases, with 6 bases between them. In germline, CDR1 is MNHEY, CDR2 SVGAGI. This CDR3 is 15 amino acids long. CDR3 in amino acids: CASSYSYDSNQPQHF. CDR3 DNA sequence: TGTGCCAGCAGTTACTCCTATGATAGCAATCAGCCCCAGCATTTT.

The chain uses TRBV4-3 and TRBJ2-1; perhaps TRBD2 as D (6 bases). CDR1 and CDR2 (germline): LGHNA, YSLEER. This CDR3 region has 14 residues. V lost 0 bases to trimming and J lost 8 bases, with 11 bases between them. Here the CDR3 reads CASSQDWGVDEQFF. CDR3 sequence (DNA): TGCGCCAGCAGCCAAGATTGGGGGGTAGATGAGCAGTTCTTC.

The rearrangement uses TRBV3-1 (or the pseudogene TRBV3-2) and TRBJ2-3, with 9 bases fitting TRBD2. Germline CDR1 reads LGHDT; CDR2 reads YNNKEL (reference sequence). The CDR3 is 17 amino acids. Unmatched junction bases numbered 7, after V lost 1 base and J lost 2 bases. The CDR3 bases are TGTGCCAGCAGCCAAGGATACAGCGGGGGGTTCACAGATACGCAGTATTTT. Protein sequence: CASSQGYSGGFTDTQYF.

This clone was seen just once. This rearrangement joins TRBV11-1 to TRBJ1-2; tentative D call: TRBD1 (5 bases). The CDR3 extends over 14 amino acids. V lost 4 bases to trimming and J lost 3 bases, with 12 bases between them. CDR1 and CDR2 from the germline V gene are SGHAT and FQDESV (reference sequence). The chain's CDR3 is CASSWGSEDYGYTF. In nucleotides, the CDR3 is TGTGCCAGCAGCTGGGGCAGCGAAGACTATGGCTACACCTTC.

The CDR3 nucleotides read TGTGCCTGGGTTCGCTCGGGTGGTACTGAAGCTTTCTTT. As protein: CAWVRSGGTEAFF. The rearrangement links TRBV30 to TRBJ1-1; D is unresolved. Trimming pared 5 bases from V and 5 bases from J, leaving 15 bases between. The germline CDR1 and CDR2 sequences are GTSNPN and SVGIG (reference sequence). The CDR3 length is 13 residues.

This clone was found once. The chain joins TRBV5-1 to TRBJ1-5, with D possibly TRBD1 on 6 matching bases. CDR1 is SGHRS, CDR2 YFSETQ, per germline. V lost 7 bases and J lost 6, with 14 bases in between. This CDR3 spans 13 amino acids. For the CDR3, the DNA is TGCGCCAGCGGTACAGGGCCCAGTCAGCCCCAGCATTTT. Translated: CASGTGPSQPQHF.

The chain uses TRBV28 and TRBJ1-5; TRBD1 matches 10 bases. From germline, CDR1 is MDHEN and CDR2 SYDVKM. The junction had 3 bases not matched to a gene; V was cut back by 2 bases and J by 5 bases. The CDR3 runs 15 residues. CDR3: CASSLRQGAYQPQHF. The CDR3 DNA reads TGTGCCAGCAGTTTAAGACAGGGGGCTTATCAGCCCCAGCATTTT.

The genes are TRBV12-3 or TRBV12-4 and TRBJ1-2; a weak D match, TRBD1 (5 bases). The V and J ends lost 3 bases and 8 bases respectively, with 10 bases between them. The CDR3 has 12 amino acids. CDR3 sequence reads: CASSFGAGGYTF. CDR3 DNA: TGTGCCAGCAGTTTTGGGGCGGGGGGCTACACCTTC.

The chain uses TRBV5-6 and TRBJ2-5, with 11 bases fitting TRBD1. Unmatched junction bases numbered 5, after V lost 3 bases and J lost 1 base. The CDR3 totals 16 residues. Germline V gives CDR1 SGHDT, CDR2 YYEEEE. CDR3: CASSWTGGAFQETQYF. The CDR3 DNA sequence: TGTGCCAGCAGCTGGACAGGGGGCGCTTTCCAAGAGACCCAGTACTTC.